This T cell receptor beta chain was recovered during a study of blood T cell repertoires in COVID-19. Study details: The United States, Italy and Spain supplied acute and convalescent COVID-19 samples. T cells, B-cell-depleted T cells, or PBMCs supplied cDNA or gDNA.

CDR3 size: 17 residues. V trimming: 4 bases; J trimming: 1 base; junction bases outside the gene matches: 9. CDR1 is SGHRS and CDR2 is YFSETQ in the germline V gene. Original analysis: By means of reference gene primer amplification, nucleated cell counts were estimated. Only in-frame clones appear in the TCRdb table, and some are missing; sequencing was by immunoSEQ multiplex PCR. The V and J calls and clone size were taken over from that table, and D and trimming were inferred from the DNA. The table has over 250,000 clones, around 79% seen once. Sequencing was performed on peripheral blood. This TCR was sampled from a woman older than 75 with acute or convalescent COVID-19. The rearrangement links TRBV5-1 to TRBJ2-5; TRBD1 aligns across 11 bases. The CDR3 sequence is CASSQIPGTGGQETQYF. CDR3 sequence (DNA): TGCGCCAGCAGCCAGATCCCCGGGACAGGGGGCCAAGAGACCCAGTACTTC.